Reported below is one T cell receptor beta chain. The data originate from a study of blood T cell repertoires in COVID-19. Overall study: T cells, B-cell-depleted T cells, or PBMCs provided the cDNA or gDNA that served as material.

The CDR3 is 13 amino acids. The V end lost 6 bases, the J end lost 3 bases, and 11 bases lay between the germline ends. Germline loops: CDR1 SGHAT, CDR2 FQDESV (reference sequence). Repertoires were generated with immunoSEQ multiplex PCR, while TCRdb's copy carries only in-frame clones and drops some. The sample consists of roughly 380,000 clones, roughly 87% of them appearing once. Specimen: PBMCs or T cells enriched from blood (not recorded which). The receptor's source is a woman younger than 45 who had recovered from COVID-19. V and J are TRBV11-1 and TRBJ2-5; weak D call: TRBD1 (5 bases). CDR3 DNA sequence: TGTGCCAGCAGAAGGGGTAGAGAAGAGACCCAGTACTTC. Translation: CASRRGREETQYF.